This is a list of T cell receptor beta chains from one sample in a study of CD8 T cells in ankylosing spondylitis. A single record per CDR3 protein comes from TCRdb applying MiXCR to the 5' RACE reads. The sample yields 39,000 or so distinct CDR3 sequences, 10% seen once. The sample taken for sequencing was blood, either unsorted or a sorted T cell fraction (not recorded which). The receptors come from a male donor with ankylosing spondylitis or in good health (not recorded which). Each CDR3 is given with its conserved first and last residue. A D gene is named only where the DNA matches it firmly. Part of the rows lack a size; the others show once, few, many or a class for expanded clones.

d_gene: TRBD1
len: 15
v_gene: TRBV10-3
j_gene: TRBJ1-5
abundance: many
CDR3aa: CAISDQGGRGQPQHF
CDR3nt: TGTGCCATCAGTGACCAGGGGGGTCGTGGGCAGCCCCAGCATTTT

d_gene: TRBD2
len: 14
v_gene: TRBV29-1
j_gene: TRBJ2-7
abundance: -
CDR3aa: CSVTSGRGSYEQYF
CDR3nt: TGCAGCGTCACTAGCGGGAGGGGTTCCTACGAGCAGTACTTC

d_gene: -
len: 13
v_gene: TRBV11-3
j_gene: TRBJ2-1
abundance: many
CDR3aa: CASSRGGGNEQFF
CDR3nt: TGTGCCAGCAGCCGAGGGGGAGGCAATGAGCAGTTCTTC

d_gene: -
len: 15
v_gene: TRBV5-4
j_gene: TRBJ1-6
abundance: many
CDR3aa: CASSLDRARNSPLHF
CDR3nt: TGTGCCAGCAGCTTGGATCGGGCAAGGAATTCACCCCTCCACTTT

d_gene: TRBD2
len: 18
v_gene: TRBV4-1
j_gene: TRBJ2-5
abundance: many
CDR3aa: CASSQRLSGGQGQETQYF
CDR3nt: TGCGCCAGCAGCCAGAGACTTTCGGGAGGGCAGGGACAAGAGACCCAGTACTTC

d_gene: TRBD1
len: 13
v_gene: TRBV6-5
j_gene: TRBJ1-1
abundance: many
CDR3aa: CASVDRGTTEAFF
CDR3nt: TGTGCCAGCGTGGACAGGGGGACCACTGAAGCTTTCTTT

d_gene: -
len: 14
v_gene: TRBV5-1
j_gene: TRBJ2-7
abundance: many
CDR3aa: CASSFGTLPYEQYF
CDR3nt: TGCGCCAGCAGCTTTGGGACATTGCCCTACGAGCAGTACTTC

d_gene: TRBD1
len: 15
v_gene: TRBV18
j_gene: TRBJ1-3
abundance: -
CDR3aa: CASSQGASSGNTIYF
CDR3nt: TGTGCCAGCTCACAGGGGGCGAGCTCTGGAAACACCATATATTTT

d_gene: -
len: 13
v_gene: TRBV29-1
j_gene: TRBJ1-4
abundance: few
CDR3aa: CSVRQRLGEKLFF
CDR3nt: TGCAGCGTTCGACAGCGCCTGGGTGAAAAACTGTTTTTT

d_gene: -
len: 14
v_gene: TRBV12-3/TRBV12-4
j_gene: TRBJ2-3
abundance: many
CDR3aa: CASSDGDSTDTQYF
CDR3nt: TGTGCCAGCAGCGATGGGGACAGCACAGATACGCAGTATTTT

d_gene: -
len: 13
v_gene: TRBV4-1
j_gene: TRBJ2-1
abundance: many
CDR3aa: CASSFLTVNEQFF
CDR3nt: TGCGCCAGCAGCTTCCTAACAGTGAATGAGCAGTTCTTC

d_gene: -
len: 16
v_gene: TRBV2
j_gene: TRBJ2-4
abundance: -
CDR3aa: CASRGDTSIAKNIQYF
CDR3nt: TGTGCCAGCAGGGGAGACACGAGCATAGCCAAAAACATTCAGTACTTC

d_gene: TRBD2
len: 17
v_gene: TRBV5-6
j_gene: TRBJ2-1
abundance: many
CDR3aa: CASSLWGTSGGVNEQFF
CDR3nt: TGTGCCAGCAGCTTGTGGGGAACTAGCGGAGGGGTCAATGAGCAGTTCTTC

d_gene: TRBD1
len: 15
v_gene: TRBV15
j_gene: TRBJ2-5
abundance: many
CDR3aa: CATSIKTGGQETQYF
CDR3nt: TGTGCCACCAGCATAAAGACAGGGGGCCAAGAGACCCAGTACTTC

d_gene: -
len: 16
v_gene: TRBV5-1
j_gene: TRBJ2-7
abundance: many
CDR3aa: CASSLGEVDAIGGQYF
CDR3nt: TGCGCCAGCAGCTTGGGTGAGGTGGACGCCATCGGTGGGCAGTACTTC

d_gene: -
len: 14
v_gene: TRBV5-6
j_gene: TRBJ2-2
abundance: many
CDR3aa: CASSFPENTGELFF
CDR3nt: TGTGCCAGCAGCTTTCCAGAGAACACCGGGGAGCTGTTTTTT

d_gene: TRBD2
len: 14
v_gene: TRBV12-3/TRBV12-4
j_gene: TRBJ2-7
abundance: many
CDR3aa: CASSLGTSGYEQYF
CDR3nt: TGTGCCAGCAGTTTGGGGACTAGCGGCTACGAGCAGTACTTC

d_gene: TRBD2
len: 11
v_gene: TRBV29-1
j_gene: TRBJ2-1
abundance: many
CDR3aa: CSVASGSKQFF
CDR3nt: TGCAGCGTTGCTAGCGGCTCCAAGCAGTTCTTC

d_gene: -
len: 14
v_gene: TRBV7-2
j_gene: TRBJ1-6
abundance: many
CDR3aa: CASSLTTGKSPLHF
CDR3nt: TGTGCCAGCAGCTTAACGACAGGCAAATCACCCCTCCACTTT

d_gene: TRBD1
len: 13
v_gene: TRBV29-1
j_gene: TRBJ2-3
abundance: many
CDR3aa: CSSGTGGPDTQYF
CDR3nt: TGCAGCTCCGGGACAGGGGGACCAGATACGCAGTATTTT

d_gene: -
len: 14
v_gene: TRBV6-1
j_gene: TRBJ2-2
abundance: many
CDR3aa: CASGAGLNTGELFF
CDR3nt: TGTGCCAGCGGGGCGGGGCTGAACACCGGGGAGCTGTTTTTT

d_gene: -
len: 17
v_gene: TRBV18
j_gene: TRBJ1-5
abundance: many
CDR3aa: CASSHFDRTDSNQPQHF
CDR3nt: TGTGCCAGCTCCCATTTCGACAGGACCGATAGCAATCAGCCCCAGCATTTT

d_gene: -
len: 16
v_gene: TRBV4-2
j_gene: TRBJ2-1
abundance: many
CDR3aa: CASSLVYEEAYNEQFF
CDR3nt: TGTGCCAGCAGCCTGGTGTATGAGGAGGCCTACAATGAGCAGTTCTTC

d_gene: TRBD2
len: 17
v_gene: TRBV6-2/TRBV6-3
j_gene: TRBJ2-1
abundance: few
CDR3aa: CASSPAGAGGSYNEQFF
CDR3nt: TGTGCCAGCAGCCCCGCGGGAGCGGGAGGGTCCTACAATGAGCAGTTCTTC

d_gene: -
len: 14
v_gene: TRBV7-6
j_gene: TRBJ2-1
abundance: -
CDR3aa: CASSLVRVSGQQFF
CDR3nt: TGTGCCAGCAGCTTAGTTAGGGTTTCCGGACAGCAGTTCTTC

d_gene: -
len: 15
v_gene: TRBV5-5
j_gene: TRBJ2-2
abundance: many
CDR3aa: CASSLNTANTGELFF
CDR3nt: TGTGCCAGCAGCTTGAATACAGCGAACACCGGGGAGCTGTTTTTT

d_gene: TRBD2
len: 17
v_gene: TRBV20-1
j_gene: TRBJ2-1
abundance: many
CDR3aa: CSARGLAVTNSYNEQFF
CDR3nt: TGCAGTGCTAGAGGGCTAGCGGTGACTAATAGTTACAATGAGCAGTTCTTC

d_gene: -
len: 17
v_gene: TRBV10-3
j_gene: TRBJ1-5
abundance: many
CDR3aa: CAISESATGAYRGPQHF
CDR3nt: TGTGCCATCAGTGAGTCGGCCACAGGAGCCTATCGGGGGCCCCAGCATTTT

d_gene: TRBD2
len: 15
v_gene: TRBV6-2/TRBV6-3
j_gene: TRBJ2-5
abundance: many
CDR3aa: CASRTGTSFTETQYF
CDR3nt: TGTGCCAGCAGGACCGGGACTAGCTTTACAGAGACCCAGTACTTC

d_gene: -
len: 14
v_gene: TRBV11-2
j_gene: TRBJ2-5
abundance: many
CDR3aa: CASSLVASQETQYF
CDR3nt: TGTGCCAGCAGCTTAGTAGCTAGCCAAGAGACCCAGTACTTC

d_gene: -
len: 13
v_gene: TRBV6-1
j_gene: TRBJ1-1
abundance: many
CDR3aa: CASSGGSVTEAFF
CDR3nt: TGTGCCAGCAGTGGCGGATCAGTCACTGAAGCTTTCTTT

d_gene: -
len: 14
v_gene: TRBV4-1
j_gene: TRBJ2-3
abundance: many
CDR3aa: CASSQKGPTDTQYF
CDR3nt: TGCGCCAGCAGCCAAAAAGGCCCCACAGATACGCAGTATTTT

d_gene: -
len: 13
v_gene: TRBV29-1
j_gene: TRBJ1-1
abundance: -
CDR3aa: CSVPGHQNTEAFF
CDR3nt: TGCAGCGTGCCGGGACACCAGAACACTGAAGCTTTCTTT

d_gene: TRBD2
len: 17
v_gene: TRBV11-2
j_gene: TRBJ2-3
abundance: many
CDR3aa: CASSSGLAITSTDTQYF
CDR3nt: TGTGCCAGCAGCTCGGGACTAGCTATAACTAGCACAGATACGCAGTATTTT

d_gene: -
len: 16
v_gene: TRBV7-6
j_gene: TRBJ2-2
abundance: many
CDR3aa: CASSSSTNANTGELFF
CDR3nt: TGTGCCAGCAGCTCCTCGACAAACGCGAACACCGGGGAGCTGTTTTTT

d_gene: TRBD2
len: 15
v_gene: TRBV7-9
j_gene: TRBJ2-5
abundance: -
CDR3aa: CASSETSGPQETQYF
CDR3nt: TGTGCCAGCAGCGAGACTAGCGGGCCCCAAGAGACCCAGTACTTC

d_gene: -
len: 15
v_gene: TRBV18
j_gene: TRBJ1-5
abundance: many
CDR3aa: CASSPTWDTNQPQHF
CDR3nt: TGTGCCAGCTCACCAACTTGGGACACCAATCAGCCCCAGCATTTT

d_gene: -
len: 15
v_gene: TRBV7-7
j_gene: TRBJ2-2
abundance: many
CDR3aa: CASSLVPGPAGELFF
CDR3nt: TGTGCTAGCAGCTTAGTGCCAGGTCCCGCCGGGGAGCTGTTTTTT

d_gene: TRBD1
len: 16
v_gene: TRBV6-5
j_gene: TRBJ2-2
abundance: -
CDR3aa: CASSYSTTGGLGELFF
CDR3nt: TGTGCCAGCAGTTACTCAACGACAGGGGGTCTCGGGGAGCTGTTTTTT

d_gene: -
len: 17
v_gene: TRBV5-8
j_gene: TRBJ2-1
abundance: many
CDR3aa: CASSDHRGGSWSDEQFF
CDR3nt: TGTGCCAGCAGCGACCACAGAGGCGGTTCCTGGAGCGATGAGCAGTTCTTC

d_gene: -
len: 13
v_gene: TRBV7-3
j_gene: TRBJ2-1
abundance: few
CDR3aa: CASSPTDYNEQFF
CDR3nt: TGTGCCAGCAGCCCGACCGACTACAATGAGCAGTTCTTC

d_gene: -
len: 13
v_gene: TRBV5-4
j_gene: TRBJ2-3
abundance: many
CDR3aa: CASSLDITDTQYF
CDR3nt: TGTGCCAGCAGCTTGGACATCACAGATACGCAGTATTTT

d_gene: TRBD2
len: 17
v_gene: TRBV29-1
j_gene: TRBJ2-1
abundance: -
CDR3aa: CSVEGARLAGMLDEQFF
CDR3nt: TGCAGCGTTGAAGGGGCCCGGCTAGCGGGAATGTTGGATGAGCAGTTCTTC

d_gene: TRBD1
len: 15
v_gene: TRBV27
j_gene: TRBJ1-4
abundance: many
CDR3aa: CASSLSGTGSEKLFF
CDR3nt: TGTGCCAGCAGTTTATCCGGGACAGGGAGTGAAAAACTGTTTTTT

d_gene: TRBD1
len: 15
v_gene: TRBV5-1
j_gene: TRBJ2-7
abundance: many
CDR3aa: CASTTTGGLTYEQYF
CDR3nt: TGCGCCAGTACAACGACAGGGGGCCTAACCTACGAGCAGTACTTC

d_gene: TRBD1
len: 12
v_gene: TRBV20-1
j_gene: TRBJ2-7
abundance: many
CDR3aa: CSAPTGTDEQYF
CDR3nt: TGCAGTGCCCCGACAGGGACCGACGAGCAGTACTTC

d_gene: -
len: 16
v_gene: TRBV7-9
j_gene: TRBJ2-1
abundance: many
CDR3aa: CASSLAQTTPLNEQFF
CDR3nt: TGTGCCAGCAGCTTAGCCCAGACCACTCCCTTGAATGAGCAGTTCTTC

d_gene: TRBD2
len: 16
v_gene: TRBV18
j_gene: TRBJ2-1
abundance: -
CDR3aa: CASSPPTGGRYNEQFF
CDR3nt: TGTGCCAGCTCCCCCCCGACGGGAGGGCGATACAATGAGCAGTTCTTC

d_gene: -
len: 14
v_gene: TRBV28
j_gene: TRBJ2-2
abundance: many
CDR3aa: CASSLDTASGELFF
CDR3nt: TGTGCCAGCAGTTTGGACACGGCGTCCGGGGAGCTGTTTTTT

d_gene: -
len: 14
v_gene: TRBV2
j_gene: TRBJ2-7
abundance: few
CDR3aa: CASRQTRTTYEQYF
CDR3nt: TGTGCCAGCAGGCAGACTAGAACCACCTACGAGCAGTACTTC

d_gene: -
len: 13
v_gene: TRBV11-3
j_gene: TRBJ2-3
abundance: once
CDR3aa: CASSLGVTDTQYF
CDR3nt: TGTGCCAGCAGCCTTGGGGTTACAGATACGCAGTATTTT

d_gene: TRBD1
len: 14
v_gene: TRBV29-1
j_gene: TRBJ2-3
abundance: -
CDR3aa: CSVEPGTVSDTQYF
CDR3nt: TGCAGCGTTGAGCCAGGGACAGTATCAGATACGCAGTATTTT

d_gene: TRBD2
len: 16
v_gene: TRBV6-1
j_gene: TRBJ2-3
abundance: many
CDR3aa: CASSAPGSGRAGTQYF
CDR3nt: TGTGCCAGCAGTGCCCCGGGTAGCGGGAGGGCCGGGACGCAGTATTTT

d_gene: TRBD2
len: 12
v_gene: TRBV19
j_gene: TRBJ2-5
abundance: -
CDR3aa: CAAGTTQETQYF
CDR3nt: TGTGCCGCCGGGACTACCCAAGAGACCCAGTACTTC

d_gene: -
len: 12
v_gene: TRBV12-3/TRBV12-4
j_gene: TRBJ1-5
abundance: many
CDR3aa: CASSSQNQPQHF
CDR3nt: TGTGCCAGCAGTTCACAAAATCAGCCCCAGCATTTT

d_gene: -
len: 11
v_gene: TRBV20-1
j_gene: TRBJ2-4
abundance: many
CDR3aa: CKTIAKNIQYF
CDR3nt: TGCAAGACGATAGCCAAAAACATTCAGTACTTC

d_gene: TRBD2
len: 14
v_gene: TRBV29-1
j_gene: TRBJ2-1
abundance: many
CDR3aa: CSVATSGVKYEQFF
CDR3nt: TGCAGCGTCGCGACTAGCGGGGTTAAATATGAGCAGTTCTTC

d_gene: -
len: 14
v_gene: TRBV11-1
j_gene: TRBJ1-1
abundance: -
CDR3aa: CASSLPGRNTEAFF
CDR3nt: TGTGCCAGCAGCTTGCCAGGTAGGAACACTGAAGCTTTCTTT

d_gene: -
len: 13
v_gene: TRBV3-1
j_gene: TRBJ1-1
abundance: many
CDR3aa: CASSQFSGAEAFF
CDR3nt: TGTGCCAGCAGCCAATTCTCGGGCGCTGAAGCTTTCTTT